This section outlines one TCR beta chain sequence together with its context. What this receptor recognizes is not known. No much larger clone is present one base from it, and per-base qualities are unavailable. Other nucleotide sequences from this sample produce the same CDR3. The label giving this sample's time point can be read as: baseline pretreatment blood. According to the study, the label for this sample's treatment or condition signals: 15 Gy SBRT to primary tumor, nephrectomy 4 weeks later. To follow tumor-enriched clonotypes, peripheral blood was collected serially from radiation-treated patients at baseline and again at 2 weeks and 4 weeks after SBRT. Renal cell carcinoma with clear cell pathology was present in all patients. The QIAamp DNA Blood Mini Kit (Qiagen) was used to prepare genomic DNA for TCR sequencing. Only samples passing all quality control checks were included in the analyses.

These data originate in a study of radiation and T cells in renal cell carcinoma (dated by TCRdb to between 2020 and 2021). At the level of the whole study: Samples were obtained from a clinical trial, in which 15 Gy stereotactic body radiation therapy was delivered to primary renal cell carcinomas and nephrectomy was performed 4 weeks later. A total of around 50 samples underwent TCR beta sequencing, made up of roughly 26 tumors and some 27 peripheral blood samples. Across all 50 or so samples, 4,016,671 unique CDR3 nucleotide sequences, encoding 2.5 million to 3 million unique CDR3 amino acid sequences, were identified.

CDR3 length: 14 amino acids, cysteine to phenylalanine. Just CDR3 DNA is preserved here, 42 bases in frame from base 1. Reading the germline V gene gives CDR1 SGHDT and CDR2 YYEEEE. The V end gives up 4 bases and the J end 0 bases, leaving 3 bases in the junction not matched to a gene. The immunoSEQ kit was used, according to the manufacturer's recommendations, to generate TCR beta libraries from genomic DNA. To prepare the libraries, a first multiplex PCR with proprietary primers was run, followed by a second PCR that added unique barcodes, and a bead cleanup was done after each round. A kit-provided positive control reaction and a negative control reaction were included in every sample batch. The final libraries were assessed on an Agilent 4200 TapeStation D1000 ScreenTape, pooled by volume, and quantified by qPCR. Sequencing ran on an Illumina NextSeq500 with a MidOutput 150-cycle cartridge, using 156 Read1 and 15 Index1 cycles with kit custom primers. The pooled library was loaded at approximately 0.92 pM, and approximately 20% PhiX control was spiked in. Regarding the original processing steps: Vendor-processed data were analyzed in R, and a clonotype was defined as all T cells sharing the same CDR3 nucleotide sequence. For clone abundance analyses, frequencies were normalized to the 10,000 most abundant clones per sample. Public T cell clones, which averaged fewer than five per sample, were removed prior to analysis. A difference in abundance of at least 32-fold between compartments was used to define tumor-enriched and baseline blood-enriched clonotypes. Clonotypes expanded or contracted between blood time points were identified with a beta-binomial differential abundance model. The Baroni-Urbani and Buser coefficient was used to measure tumor-blood repertoire similarity, and groups were compared with two-tailed Wilcoxon tests in R. TCRdb's version of the immuneACCESS table is confined to in-frame rearrangements and falls short of the full clone set. An unresolved V gene accounts for under half of the shortfall where checked; the remainder is of unknown origin. Clonal size and the V and J genes are those of that table, whereas D and trimming came from the DNA. The sample includes about 150,000 clones, with about 88% observed a single time. Clones ranked in the top ten supply roughly 4% of the sample.

The paper as a whole reports these results and caveats: Effects of radiation dose or scheduling on the TCR repertoire could not be addressed with the single-armed trial design. An increase in top tumor clonotypes in blood was observed from baseline to 2 weeks post-radiation, followed by contraction by 4 weeks, which was taken to suggest transient expansion of tumor-resident clones. Dynamics of the blood repertoire were not tracked past 4 weeks after treatment. Because pretreatment tumor biopsies were not available, the study could not determine whether clonotypes were already present within the tumor at baseline.

The source of this sequence is a woman between 70 and 85 years old with renal cell carcinoma. This chain joins TRBV5-6 to TRBJ1-1, with 7 middle bases fitting TRBD1. Sample: blood, taken from a patient whose treatment included radiotherapy and nephrectomy. Here is the DNA: TGTGCCAGCAGCAGGGGGCGTATGAACACTGAAGCTTTCTTT. Its protein product is CASSRGRMNTEAFF.